What follows are 9 T cell receptor beta chains derived from one specimen sequenced in a study of shared clonotypes between healthy human individuals. The method was immunoSEQ multiplex PCR; TCRdb's version includes in-frame clones alone and lacks a portion of them. There are 2 million to 2.5 million clones in the sample; 85% to 95% occur only once, and around 1.7% lies in the top ten. Terminally differentiated effector memory CD45RA+ cells were excluded by CCR7 positive selection of CD45RO-negative cells. The sample consisted of naive CD8+ T cells from PBMCs. All receptors derive from a man aged 18 to 35 in good health. Some clones in this sample may be carry-over from other donors' samples.

The genes are TRBV27 and TRBJ2-7; no reliable D call. V was shortened by 1 base and J by 6 bases, with 13 bases between the two germline ends. Looked up from germline, CDR1 is MNHEY and CDR2 is SMNVEV (reference sequence). The CDR3 runs to 14 residues. Written as DNA, the CDR3 is TGTGCCAGCAGTTTATTTTTAAGGGCAGGCGAGCAGTACTTC. Its translation is CASSLFLRAGEQYF.

Regarding this clone: Other DNA sequences in this specimen translate into the identical CDR3. V usage is TRBV27 and J usage is TRBJ2-2; D is ambiguous. Germline loops: CDR1 MNHEY, CDR2 SMNVEV (reference sequence). The CDR3 contains 14 residues. V was clipped by 2 bases and J by 3 bases, with 7 bases between them. The CDR3 spells CASSLGSYTGELFF. CDR3 nucleotides: TGTGCCAGCAGTTTAGGATCATACACCGGGGAGCTGTTTTTT.

The CDR3 DNA is TGTGCCAGCAGCCCCTCCCGGACAGGGGGCACCGAGCAGTACTTC. Translated, it gives CASSPSRTGGTEQYF. The rearrangement uses TRBV27 and TRBJ2-7, with 11 bases that match TRBD1. The CDR3 sequence is 15 residues long. The trim removed 6 bases at V and 6 bases at J, leaving 10 bases unmatched. Germline V lookup: CDR1 MNHEY, CDR2 SMNVEV (reference sequence).

The table lists this clone with a few counts. The CDR3 nucleotides are TGTGCCAGCAGCCGCGACAGGGGATTCACAGATACGCAGTATTTT. Translation: CASSRDRGFTDTQYF. V is TRBV14 and J is TRBJ2-3; 8 nucleotides match TRBD1. CDR1 is SGHDN, CDR2 FVKESK, per germline. The CDR3 extends over 15 amino acids. V dropped 4 bases and J dropped 2; count of bases not matched to a gene: 5.

The chain is built from TRBV7-9 and TRBJ2-1, with TRBD2 matching over 10 bases. V lost 5 bases to trimming and J lost 7 bases; unmatched junction nucleotides: 5. CDR3 size: 14 residues. Germline CDR1 is SEHNR and CDR2 is FQNEAQ (reference sequence). CDR3 nucleotide sequence: TGTGCCAGCAGCGGTCCGGGACTAGCGAATGAGCAGTTCTTC. It translates to CASSGPGLANEQFF. Combining the CDR3 with reference TRBV7-9 and TRBJ2-1 gives the whole variable domain DTGVSQNPRHKITKRGQNVTFRCDPISEHNRLYWYRQTLGQGPEFLTYFQNEAQLEKSRLLSDRFSAERPKGSFSTLEIQRTEQGDSAMYLCASSGPGLANEQFFGPGTRLTVL.

The chain uses TRBV23-1 and TRBJ2-7; D perhaps matches TRBD1 (5 bases). TRBV23-1 counts as an open reading frame of uncertain function. V was cut by 11 bases and J by 0 bases, with 14 bases left in between. CDR3 length: 13 residues. In DNA, the CDR3 is TGCGCCCGCCTCAGGGCACTCTCCTACGAGCAGTACTTC. This encodes CARLRALSYEQYF.

The chain links TRBV10-3 to TRBJ2-5; a weak D match, TRBD1 (6 bases). The CDR3 is made up of 13 amino acids. V was pared by 5 bases and J by 3 bases, with 10 bases between. Per germline, CDR1 ENHRY and CDR2 SYGVKD. The CDR3 is CAISIGTKETQYF. For the CDR3, the DNA is TGTGCCATCAGTATCGGGACAAAAGAGACCCAGTACTTC.

The chain carries TRBV4-1 and TRBJ2-1; 9 nucleotides line up with TRBD2. V shed 0 bases and J 9 bases; nucleotides not matched to a gene: 12. The CDR3 runs to 17 residues. Germline CDR1 reads MGHRA; CDR2 reads YSYEKL. The CDR3 sequence: CASSQDRASGIRGEQFF. CDR3 DNA: TGCGCCAGCAGCCAAGATCGCGCTAGCGGGATCCGGGGTGAGCAGTTCTTC.

The chain links TRBV11-3 to TRBJ2-1; TRBD1 matches at 7 bases. Trimming removed 4 bases from V and 8 bases from J; junction bases left unmatched: 8. CDR1 is SGHNT, CDR2 YENEEA, per germline. CDR3 length: 14 residues. CDR3 bases: TGTGCCAGCAGCTCCACACAGGGGCGGTATGAGCAGTTCTTC. This encodes CASSSTQGRYEQFF.